This T cell receptor (beta chain) was documented in a study of shared clonotypes between healthy human individuals. CDR1 and CDR2 (germline): SGHRS, YFSETQ. There are 14 residues in the CDR3. Trimming took 2 bases from V and 3 from J; bases not matched to a gene: 3. Measured with immunoSEQ multiplex PCR; TCRdb has only the in-frame clones, and not every one. The sample yields millions of clones, roughly 94% seen once. The sequence came from a man between 18 and 29 years old in good health. The sample taken for sequencing was naive CD4+ T cells sorted from blood. Noted subset: CD45RA+ positively selected. V gene TRBV5-1 combines with J gene TRBJ2-7; TRBD1 aligns across 9 bases. CDR3 DNA sequence: TGCGCCAGCAGCTTAAGACAGGGGGACTACGAGCAGTACTTC. It specifies CASSLRQGDYEQYF.